A selection of T cell receptor beta chains follows, all from one sample in a study of tumor-infiltrating lymphocytes in primary liver carcinoma. Via MiXCR, TCRdb re-called the multiplex PCR reads, giving one row per CDR3 protein. The table records about 180,000 distinct CDR3 sequences, about 60% of them present only once. The sample comprised peripheral blood. The receptors derive from a middle-aged man with primary liver carcinoma and hepatitis B virus infection. Both conserved end residues are part of each CDR3. The D gene is left open where the match is weak. Size tells how often a clone was seen (once, few, many) or the class of an expanded clone, and some rows leave it out.

cdr3_nt: TGTGCCACAACTACTCTCAGCTCCTATAATTCACCCCTCCACTTT
cdr3_aa: CATTTLSSYNSPLHF
j_call: TRBJ1-6
v_call: TRBV2
clone_size: .
d_call: .

cdr3_nt: TGTGCCAGCAGCCACGAGGGGGGTCGTGCCTACGAGCAGTACTTC
cdr3_aa: CASSHEGGRAYEQYF
j_call: TRBJ2-7
v_call: TRBV7-8
clone_size: .
d_call: .

cdr3_nt: TGCGCCAGAGAGCGGAAGCGGGACGCTTCACACGAGCAGTACTTC
cdr3_aa: CARERKRDASHEQYF
j_call: TRBJ2-7
v_call: TRBV10-2
clone_size: few
d_call: TRBD2

cdr3_nt: TGCAGCGCCTCCCGACTAGCGGGAGCCTACGAGCAGTACTTC
cdr3_aa: CSASRLAGAYEQYF
j_call: TRBJ2-7
v_call: TRBV29-1
clone_size: .
d_call: TRBD2

cdr3_nt: TGTGCCAGCAGTGTCCAGGGGGCGGAGGACCATCAGCCCCAGCATTTT
cdr3_aa: CASSVQGAEDHQPQHF
j_call: TRBJ1-5
v_call: TRBV6-1
clone_size: few
d_call: TRBD1

cdr3_nt: TGTAGCGCTGACGGGAAGTCCCACAGAGAGCAGTTCTTC
cdr3_aa: CSADGKSHREQFF
j_call: TRBJ2-1
v_call: TRBV29-1
clone_size: .
d_call: .

cdr3_nt: TGTGCCAGCAGCTTTACAGGGGGAGGCGTGACCCAGTACTTC
cdr3_aa: CASSFTGGGVTQYF
j_call: TRBJ2-5
v_call: TRBV13
clone_size: .
d_call: TRBD1

cdr3_nt: TGTGCCGGCAGTTACTCGCCCGGGTACAACACTGAAGCTTTCTTT
cdr3_aa: CAGSYSPGYNTEAFF
j_call: TRBJ1-1
v_call: TRBV6-5
clone_size: once
d_call: .

cdr3_nt: TGTGCCAGCAGCTTGGACCAAGGGGATTACAATGAGCAGTTCTTC
cdr3_aa: CASSLDQGDYNEQFF
j_call: TRBJ2-1
v_call: TRBV5-4
clone_size: few
d_call: .

cdr3_nt: TGTGCCAGCAGAGCCCCCCGGGACATCGTTAATGAAAAACTGTTTTTT
cdr3_aa: CASRAPRDIVNEKLFF
j_call: TRBJ1-4
v_call: TRBV6-6
clone_size: .
d_call: .

cdr3_nt: TGCGCCAGCAACTCGGGGGGACAAGAGACCCAGTACTTC
cdr3_aa: CASNSGGQETQYF
j_call: TRBJ2-5
v_call: TRBV4-1
clone_size: .
d_call: TRBD2

cdr3_nt: TGTGCCAGCAGCTCGGGACTAGCGGGAGGGGTCACCAGGGAGCTGTTTTTT
cdr3_aa: CASSSGLAGGVTRELFF
j_call: TRBJ2-2
v_call: TRBV6-2/TRBV6-3
clone_size: .
d_call: TRBD2

cdr3_nt: TGTGCCAGCGCTAGAGACAATGAGCAGTTCTTC
cdr3_aa: CASARDNEQFF
j_call: TRBJ2-1
v_call: TRBV2
clone_size: .
d_call: .

cdr3_nt: TGCAGCACGACAGGGGACCACGAGCAGTACTTC
cdr3_aa: CSTTGDHEQYF
j_call: TRBJ2-7
v_call: TRBV29-1
clone_size: many
d_call: TRBD1

cdr3_nt: TGTGCCAGCAGCCCGCCCCCGGAGGTCAGGAAGGACTTCCAAGAGACCCAGTACTTC
cdr3_aa: CASSPPPEVRKDFQETQYF
j_call: TRBJ2-5
v_call: TRBV11-1
clone_size: many
d_call: .

cdr3_nt: TGTGCCAGCAGTCGAGGACAGGGCGAGCAGTACTTC
cdr3_aa: CASSRGQGEQYF
j_call: TRBJ2-7
v_call: TRBV6-5
clone_size: .
d_call: TRBD1

cdr3_nt: TGTGCCAGCAGCTTGGATAGGACAGCCTCCTACGAGCAGTACTTC
cdr3_aa: CASSLDRTASYEQYF
j_call: TRBJ2-7
v_call: TRBV5-6
clone_size: .
d_call: .

cdr3_nt: TGTGCCAGCAGCACCACAGGGATCCCCTCCTACGAGGAGTACTTC
cdr3_aa: CASSTTGIPSYEEYF
j_call: TRBJ2-7
v_call: TRBV6-5
clone_size: .
d_call: .

cdr3_nt: TGTGCCAGCAGCGGGAAAGTCAGCGGTAGCACAGATACGCAGTATTTT
cdr3_aa: CASSGKVSGSTDTQYF
j_call: TRBJ2-3
v_call: TRBV6-1
clone_size: .
d_call: .

cdr3_nt: TGTGCCAGCAGTTTAAGGACTAGGGGGAGGACATCGGGGGGGTACGAGCAGTACTTC
cdr3_aa: CASSLRTRGRTSGGYEQYF
j_call: TRBJ2-7
v_call: TRBV12-3/TRBV12-4
clone_size: .
d_call: TRBD2

cdr3_nt: TGTGCCAGCAGTCAACAGGGATGGGAACCCCTCCACTTT
cdr3_aa: CASSQQGWEPLHF
j_call: TRBJ1-6
v_call: TRBV12-3/TRBV12-4
clone_size: .
d_call: .

cdr3_nt: TGCGCCAGCAGCACCTTGACAGCATACAATGAGCAGTTCTTC
cdr3_aa: CASSTLTAYNEQFF
j_call: TRBJ2-1
v_call: TRBV5-1
clone_size: .
d_call: .

cdr3_nt: TGCAGCGTTTCCGGGACTAGCGTGGCCTACGAGCAGTACTTC
cdr3_aa: CSVSGTSVAYEQYF
j_call: TRBJ2-7
v_call: TRBV29-1
clone_size: few
d_call: TRBD2

cdr3_nt: TGTGCCGGCAGATCGACTGGCGGGGTCCAAGAGACCCAGTACTTC
cdr3_aa: CAGRSTGGVQETQYF
j_call: TRBJ2-5
v_call: TRBV6-5
clone_size: .
d_call: .

cdr3_nt: TGTTCCAGCAGCCAAGGCGACAGCGGTCAAGAGACCCAGTTCTTC
cdr3_aa: CSSSQGDSGQETQFF
j_call: TRBJ2-1
v_call: TRBV11-2
clone_size: .
d_call: .

cdr3_nt: TGTGCCAGCACTCTCGGGGGAGACACTGAAGCTTTCTTT
cdr3_aa: CASTLGGDTEAFF
j_call: TRBJ1-1
v_call: TRBV6-6
clone_size: few
d_call: .

cdr3_nt: TGTGCCAGCAGTTTACAGGTACAAGAGACTCAGTACTTC
cdr3_aa: CASSLQVQETQYF
j_call: TRBJ2-5
v_call: TRBV6-6
clone_size: .
d_call: .

cdr3_nt: TGTGCCAGCAGCCCAATTGGCGGGAGCACAGATACGCAGTATTTT
cdr3_aa: CASSPIGGSTDTQYF
j_call: TRBJ2-3
v_call: TRBV5-6
clone_size: .
d_call: .

cdr3_nt: TGTGCCAGCAACTTAGTCCCCGGGGGGGCGAACTATGGCTACACCTTC
cdr3_aa: CASNLVPGGANYGYTF
j_call: TRBJ1-2
v_call: TRBV11-1
clone_size: .
d_call: .

cdr3_nt: TGTGCCAGCAGCTCCCAGGGTAGAATAGATACGCAGTATTTT
cdr3_aa: CASSSQGRIDTQYF
j_call: TRBJ2-3
v_call: TRBV11-2
clone_size: many
d_call: .

cdr3_nt: TGTGCCAGCAGTGAATCAGGCTGGGACCGCTCGAATTCACCCCTCCACTTT
cdr3_aa: CASSESGWDRSNSPLHF
j_call: TRBJ1-6
v_call: TRBV6-1
clone_size: .
d_call: .

cdr3_nt: TGTGCCAACAGCCAAGACCGGGCTGAGGCTTTCTTT
cdr3_aa: CANSQDRAEAFF
j_call: TRBJ1-1
v_call: TRBV14
clone_size: .
d_call: .

cdr3_nt: TGTGCCTGGAGTGGCGGGACAGGGTTGGAGACCCAGTACTTC
cdr3_aa: CAWSGGTGLETQYF
j_call: TRBJ2-5
v_call: TRBV30
clone_size: few
d_call: TRBD1

cdr3_nt: TGTGTCAGCAGCCGACAGGGCGAGCAGTACTTC
cdr3_aa: CVSSRQGEQYF
j_call: TRBJ2-7
v_call: TRBV14
clone_size: .
d_call: TRBD1

cdr3_nt: TGTGCCAGCAGCTTAGTAGTGGCCTGGGAGCTGTTTTTT
cdr3_aa: CASSLVVAWELFF
j_call: TRBJ2-2
v_call: TRBV11-2
clone_size: .
d_call: .

cdr3_nt: TGTGCCAGCAGCCGGGACCTCCTGGAGGAGACCCAGTACTTC
cdr3_aa: CASSRDLLEETQYF
j_call: TRBJ2-5
v_call: TRBV11-1
clone_size: many
d_call: .

cdr3_nt: TGTGCCAGCATCCTGGGGCATTACGGCTCGGATTCCTACGAGCAGTACTTC
cdr3_aa: CASILGHYGSDSYEQYF
j_call: TRBJ2-7
v_call: TRBV11-2
clone_size: .
d_call: .

cdr3_nt: TGTGCCTGCAGTGGGACAGGGATAAGGACTGAAGCTTTCTTT
cdr3_aa: CACSGTGIRTEAFF
j_call: TRBJ1-1
v_call: TRBV6-1
clone_size: .
d_call: TRBD1

cdr3_nt: TGTGCCAGCAGTACGCCGGGACAGGGACAAAACATTCAGTACTTC
cdr3_aa: CASSTPGQGQNIQYF
j_call: TRBJ2-4
v_call: TRBV6-1
clone_size: many
d_call: TRBD1

cdr3_nt: TGTGCCAGCAGCCGACCGTGGGACTCCAGCACAGATACGCAGTATTTT
cdr3_aa: CASSRPWDSSTDTQYF
j_call: TRBJ2-3
v_call: TRBV7-9
clone_size: .
d_call: .

cdr3_nt: TGTGCCAGCAGCTTGGTAGGTAGCGGGAGTTCGGGTGAGCAGTTCTTC
cdr3_aa: CASSLVGSGSSGEQFF
j_call: TRBJ2-1
v_call: TRBV11-2
clone_size: many
d_call: TRBD2

cdr3_nt: TGCGCCAGCAGCCAAGAACCCGGTTCCTATAATTCACCCCTCCACTTT
cdr3_aa: CASSQEPGSYNSPLHF
j_call: TRBJ1-6
v_call: TRBV4-1
clone_size: .
d_call: .

cdr3_nt: TGCAGCGCCTTCCTCGCGGGGTATGGGGCCAACGTCCTGACTTTC
cdr3_aa: CSAFLAGYGANVLTF
j_call: TRBJ2-6
v_call: TRBV29-1
clone_size: many
d_call: .

cdr3_nt: TGTGCCAGCAGTGACAGGGGGCTTAAGAACACTGAAGCTTTCTTT
cdr3_aa: CASSDRGLKNTEAFF
j_call: TRBJ1-1
v_call: TRBV6-6
clone_size: .
d_call: TRBD1

cdr3_nt: TGTGCCAGCAGTCCCCTAGCGGGGGGGAGAGAGCAGTTCTTC
cdr3_aa: CASSPLAGGREQFF
j_call: TRBJ2-1
v_call: TRBV28
clone_size: once
d_call: TRBD2

cdr3_nt: TGCGCCAGCAGCCAGGTCCCCCTATTGGAGGGATCGTGGAGCGAGCAGTACTTC
cdr3_aa: CASSQVPLLEGSWSEQYF
j_call: TRBJ2-7
v_call: TRBV4-1
clone_size: few
d_call: .